The present TCR beta chain was sequenced within a study of blood T cell repertoires in COVID-19. Study information: Sample material is recorded as cDNA or gDNA derived from T cells, B-cell-depleted T cells, or PBMCs.

Living in roughly 23 US areas, the participants were between 18 and 89 years of age. Participants in the exposed group had met a COVID-19 case in the 2 weeks before joining the study. This table comes from immunoSEQ multiplex PCR, and its TCRdb copy is limited to in-frame clones, with some not included. This table holds some 300,000 clones, 89% found once. This receptor was taken from a woman aged 45-59 years who had been exposed to COVID-19. Sequences were obtained from PBMCs or T cells enriched from blood (not recorded which).

In DNA, the CDR3 is TGTGCCATAGGGACAGGGGGGGTAGCTTTCTTT. Its protein is CAIGTGGVAFF. The rearrangement uses TRBV10-3 and TRBJ1-1; 11 nucleotides line up with TRBD1. The CDR3 totals 11 residues. Trimming removed 9 bases from V and 10 bases from J; junction bases left unmatched: 4. Germline V gene data show CDR1 as ENHRY and CDR2 as SYGVKD.